Below, 32 T cell receptor beta chains from the same sample are listed, as sequenced in a study of shared clonotypes between healthy human individuals. Some clones are missing from TCRdb's copy, which holds only in-frame ones; the method was immunoSEQ multiplex PCR. The data hold just over 2,000,000 clones, with about 95% observed a single time. Naivety among CD8 cells was defined by CD45RO negativity and positive CCR7 selection, thereby excluding terminally differentiated effector memory CD45RA+ cells. Sequenced: naive CD8+ T cells sorted from blood. The origin of the receptors is a man aged 18 to 30 in good health.

The chain recombines TRBV6-6 with TRBJ1-1, with a possible D match to TRBD1 (6 bases). This CDR3 has 15 amino acids. Trimming removed 5 bases from V and 0 bases from J, with 13 bases in between. CDR1 is MNHNY and CDR2 is SVGAGI in the germline V gene (reference sequence). Here the CDR3 DNA reads TGTGCCAGCAGTCCGACAGGAGGATTGAACACTGAAGCTTTCTTT. Translating gives CASSPTGGLNTEAFF.

This clone has just a few counts. This chain uses TRBV11-2 with TRBJ2-7; no clear D gene. The CDR3 is 13 residues long. V was clipped by 7 bases and J by 6 bases, with 16 bases between them. Per germline, CDR1 SGHAT and CDR2 FQNNGV. CDR3 sequence reads: CASTPAEVTEQYF. CDR3 sequence (DNA): TGTGCCAGCACCCCCGCCGAGGTCACCGAGCAGTACTTC.

DNA of the CDR3: TGTGCCAGCAGTTTTTCAGGGAACGGGGAGACCCAGTACTTC. Translating it yields CASSFSGNGETQYF. The chain combines TRBV28 with TRBJ2-5, with a weak D call TRBD1 (5 bases). Per germline, CDR1 MDHEN and CDR2 SYDVKM. The CDR3 contains 14 residues. Trimming stripped 3 bases from V and 5 bases from J, with 13 bases between.

The V call is TRBV7-8, the J call TRBJ2-7; D gene ambiguous. Germline CDR1 and CDR2: SGHVS and FQNEAQ. There are 13 residues in the CDR3. Trimming removed 1 base from V and 5 bases from J, with 9 bases in between. CDR3 amino acids: CASSLDLGHEQYF. The DNA for the CDR3 is TGTGCCAGCAGCTTAGATCTGGGCCACGAGCAGTACTTC. Full variable domain (rest looked up from reference TRBV7-8 and TRBJ2-7): GAGVSQSPRYKVAKRGQDVALRCDPISGHVSLFWYQQALGQGPEFLTYFQNEAQLDKSGLPSDRFFAERPEGSVSTLKIQRTQQEDSAVYLCASSLDLGHEQYFGPGTRLTVT.

This chain joins TRBV30 and TRBJ1-2; 8 bases agree with TRBD1. The CDR3 spans 16 residues. Germline trimming cut 2 bases from V and 7 bases from J; bases unmatched to any gene: 15. The germline CDR1 and CDR2 sequences are GTSNPN and SVGIG (reference sequence). CDR3 loop: CAWSPGTGADLAGYTF. The DNA for the CDR3 is TGTGCCTGGAGTCCCGGGACAGGTGCGGATTTGGCTGGCTACACCTTC.

The V and J genes are TRBV2 and TRBJ1-2; no clear D gene. CDR1 is SNHLY, CDR2 FYNNEI, per germline. The CDR3 consists of 12 residues. V was pared by 7 bases and J by 1 base, with 7 bases between. DNA of the CDR3: TGTGCCAGCATGGGGAATAACTATGGCTACACCTTC. This gives the protein CASMGNNYGYTF.

The chain recombines TRBV5-1 with TRBJ2-7, with D maybe TRBD1 (6 bases). V gave up 5 bases and J gave up 6 bases, with 15 bases separating them. Germline CDR1 SGHRS, CDR2 YFSETQ. The CDR3 has 13 residues. The CDR3 nucleotides read TGCGCCAGCAGATCGACCGGGACACTCGAGCAGTACTTC. Amino acid sequence: CASRSTGTLEQYF.

The genes are TRBV5-6 and TRBJ2-7; D gene uncertain. The length of the CDR3 is 13 residues. Trimming took off 4 bases at V and 4 bases at J, with 12 bases between the two ends. Germline values: CDR1 SGHDT, CDR2 YYEEEE. CDR3 sequence: CASSVGVPYEQYF. The CDR3 DNA sequence: TGTGCCAGCAGCGTAGGAGTCCCATACGAGCAGTACTTC.

DNA for the CDR3: TGTGCCAGCAGTTTACCGGCGGGCGGCTTCGAGCAGTACTTC. Its translation: CASSLPAGGFEQYF. V is TRBV28 and J is TRBJ2-7, with D possibly TRBD2 on 5 matching bases. This CDR3 spans 14 amino acids. CDR1 and CDR2 (germline): MDHEN, SYDVKM. Trimming removed 2 bases at V and 6 bases at J, with 14 bases between.

The chain joins TRBV5-1 to TRBJ1-1; 8 bases align to TRBD1. V was clipped by 1 base and J by 6 bases; unmatched bases: 5. The CDR3 has 14 amino acids. CDR1 is SGHRS and CDR2 is YFSETQ in the germline V gene. In nucleotides, the CDR3 is TGCGCCAGCAGCTTGCAGGGGGCCGACTCTGAAGCTTTCTTT. Protein product: CASSLQGADSEAFF.

The genes are TRBV10-1 and TRBJ1-2; D ambiguous. V shed 0 bases and J shed 4 bases, with 6 bases lying between them. CDR3 size: 13 residues. CDR1 and CDR2 from the germline V gene are WNHNN and SYGVQD (reference sequence). The CDR3 spells CASSESQSYGYTF. The DNA of the CDR3 is TGCGCCAGCAGTGAGTCGCAAAGCTATGGCTACACCTTC.

This clone is a singleton in its sample. The V call is TRBV7-9, the J call TRBJ1-1, with D uncertain. The CDR3 is made up of 13 amino acids. Germline-derived CDR1 and CDR2 are SEHNR and FQNEAQ (reference sequence). Trimming took off 5 bases at V and 2 bases at J, with 9 bases between the two ends. CDR3 residues: CASSPVSNTEAFF. The CDR3 DNA reads as TGTGCCAGCAGCCCAGTGAGCAACACTGAAGCTTTCTTT.

V usage is TRBV5-1 and J usage is TRBJ2-7; the D gene could be TRBD1 or TRBD2 (5 bases each). Trimming left V 0 bases short and J 3 bases short, with 16 bases between. CDR3 length: 16 amino acids. CDR1 and CDR2 from the germline V gene are SGHRS and YFSETQ. DNA of the CDR3: TGCGCCAGCAGCTTGGGGTGGGACCGTGCAATCTACGAGCAGTACTTC. Encoded protein: CASSLGWDRAIYEQYF.

The chain joins TRBV7-6 to TRBJ2-1, with 8 bases aligning to TRBD2. Trimming at V came to 5 bases and at J to 0 bases, leaving 9 bases not matched to a gene. The CDR3 covers 17 residues. Germline V gene data show CDR1 as SGHVS and CDR2 as FNYEAQ. The chain's CDR3 is CASSDMRGGNSYNEQFF. The DNA for the CDR3 is TGTGCCAGCAGCGACATGCGCGGGGGGAACTCCTACAATGAGCAGTTCTTC.

The chain couples TRBV4-1 to TRBJ1-1; D unclear. The CDR3 consists of 13 residues. V lost 3 bases and J lost 4, with 9 bases in between. The germline gives CDR1 MGHRA, CDR2 YSYEKL. The CDR3 DNA reads as TGCGCCAGCAGCCAGGTCCTGGGCACTGAAGCTTTCTTT. Amino acid sequence: CASSQVLGTEAFF.

The rearrangement joins TRBV4-2 to TRBJ2-1; weak D call: TRBD2 (5 bases). Germline V gene lookup returns CDR1 LGHNA and CDR2 YNFKEQ. V was clipped by 3 bases and J by 6 bases, with 9 bases between them. This CDR3 has 13 residues. The CDR3 DNA sequence: TGTGCCAGCAGCCATAGCGAGGGCAATGAGCAGTTCTTC. It specifies CASSHSEGNEQFF.

The chain carries TRBV7-2 and TRBJ2-1; D is unresolved. V was clipped by 5 bases and J by 3 bases, with 11 bases between them. Per the germline V gene, CDR1 is SGHTA and CDR2 is FQGNSA. The CDR3 has 14 amino acids. Written as DNA, the CDR3 is TGTGCCAGCAGCACAGCATACAGCTACAATGAGCAGTTCTTC. As protein: CASSTAYSYNEQFF.

This chain joins TRBV6-5 and TRBJ2-1, with D possibly TRBD1 on 7 matching bases. CDR1 MNHEY and CDR2 SVGAGI come from the germline V gene. Trimming removed 7 bases at V and 7 bases at J, with 20 bases between. This CDR3 spans 15 amino acids. The CDR3 sequence: CASTPGGGWGNEQFF. In DNA, the CDR3 is TGTGCCAGCACCCCAGGAGGGGGCTGGGGGAATGAGCAGTTCTTC.

The chain is built from TRBV5-1 and TRBJ1-1; 10 bases map to TRBD1. The CDR3 runs 15 residues. V trimming: 4 bases; J trimming: 5 bases; junction bases outside the gene matches: 8. The germline gives CDR1 SGHRS, CDR2 YFSETQ. CDR3 nucleotides: TGCGCCAGCAGCGATCGACAGGGGGCGAGTACTGAAGCTTTCTTT. Translating it yields CASSDRQGASTEAFF.

The CDR3: CASSQDRVPDTQYF. The CDR3 DNA reads as TGTGCCAGCAGCCAGGACAGGGTCCCAGATACGCAGTATTTT. This chain uses TRBV5-6 with TRBJ2-3, with TRBD1 identical over 8 bases. This CDR3 region has 14 residues. The germline CDR1 and CDR2 sequences are SGHDT and YYEEEE. With V trimmed by 4 bases and J by 4 bases, 5 bases remained unmatched.

The chain employs TRBV10-2 and TRBJ2-2; the D is unclear. The length of the CDR3 is 16 residues. CDR1 is WSHSY and CDR2 is SAAADI in the germline V gene. With 6 bases removed from V and 7 bases from J, the gap between germline ends came to 21 bases. The chain's CDR3 is CASSPLASEKDGELFF. DNA for the CDR3: TGCGCCAGCAGCCCCTTGGCGTCAGAGAAGGACGGGGAGCTGTTTTTT.

The V call is TRBV7-9, the J call TRBJ2-3, with 8 bases identical to TRBD1. CDR3 size: 16 residues. The germline CDR1 and CDR2 sequences are SEHNR and FQNEAQ (reference sequence). After removal of 5 bases from V and 1 base from J, the junction contained 8 bases not matched to a gene. The CDR3 DNA is TGTGCCAGCAGCGCCGCGGACAGGGTCGGCACAGATACGCAGTATTTT. Protein: CASSAADRVGTDTQYF.

The V and J genes are TRBV27 and TRBJ2-1; 11 bases fit TRBD2. In germline, CDR1 is MNHEY, CDR2 SMNVEV (reference sequence). J lost 9 bases, V lost 7 bases, and 14 bases had no gene match. This CDR3 spans 16 amino acids. The CDR3, as DNA: TGTGCCAGCACCCCAGGGGTCCTAGCGGGAGGAACTGAGCAGTTCTTC. Translating gives CASTPGVLAGGTEQFF.

This clone was seen once. The rearrangement joins TRBV5-6 to TRBJ1-1; no clear D gene. Trimming removed 2 bases from V and 1 base from J, with 6 bases in between. The germline V gene encodes CDR1 SGHDT and CDR2 YYEEEE. There are 13 residues in the CDR3. The chain's CDR3 is CASSFVENTEAFF. The CDR3 DNA reads as TGTGCCAGCAGCTTCGTTGAGAACACTGAAGCTTTCTTT. The full variable domain, rest sourced from reference TRBV5-6 and TRBJ1-1, is DAGVTQSPTHLIKTRGQQVTLRCSPKSGHDTVSWYQQALGQGPQFIFQYYEEEERQRGNFPDRFSGHQFPNYSSELNVNALLLGDSALYLCASSFVENTEAFFGQGTRLTVV.

The rearrangement links TRBV7-9 to TRBJ2-3, with 8 bases that match TRBD2. The CDR3 sequence is 16 residues long. Germline loops: CDR1 SEHNR, CDR2 FQNEAQ (reference sequence). V lost 3 bases and J lost 2; bases outside the gene matches: 7. The CDR3: CASSFLAGSLTDTQYF. The CDR3 nucleotides read TGTGCCAGCAGCTTCTTAGCGGGAAGCCTCACAGATACGCAGTATTTT.

The V gene is TRBV11-2, the J gene TRBJ1-4; possible D gene TRBD1, 5 bases. The CDR3 runs to 13 residues. V lost 5 bases, J lost 8 bases, and 12 bases lay in between. From germline, CDR1 is SGHAT and CDR2 FQNNGV. In nucleotides, the CDR3 is TGTGCCAGCAGCCCCGTGGGGGGGGAAAAACTGTTTTTT. Its translation is CASSPVGGEKLFF.

This chain uses TRBV6-5 with TRBJ1-2; tentatively, D is TRBD1 (6 bases). CDR3 length: 13 residues. V lost 9 bases to trimming and J lost 5 bases, with 16 bases between them. Germline-derived CDR1 and CDR2 are MNHEY and SVGAGI. The CDR3 region has the DNA TGTGCCAGTTACCCAGGGGAGGGGTATGGCTACACCTTC. Its protein product is CASYPGEGYGYTF.

The chain uses TRBV7-9 and TRBJ1-5; D ambiguous. Trimming pared 1 base from V and 0 bases from J, leaving 7 bases between. This CDR3 comprises 15 residues. Germline loops: CDR1 SEHNR, CDR2 FQNEAQ (reference sequence). The CDR3 bases are TGTGCCAGCAGCTTAGACACCCATAGCAATCAGCCCCAGCATTTT. This sequence encodes CASSLDTHSNQPQHF.

In the case of this clone: In the same sample, other DNA sequences code for this CDR3. The chain uses TRBV5-6 and TRBJ1-1; the match to TRBD1 covers 8 bases. Germline V lookup: CDR1 SGHDT, CDR2 YYEEEE. The CDR3 has 14 residues. The V segment lost 4 bases and the J segment 1 base; nucleotides outside the gene matches: 3. The CDR3 bases are TGTGCCAGCAGCCTCGGGACAGGGAACACTGAAGCTTTCTTT. Its translation is CASSLGTGNTEAFF.

V and J are TRBV6-1 and TRBJ2-3; D possibly corresponds to TRBD2 (7 bases). CDR1 MNHNS and CDR2 SASEGT come from the germline V gene. The ends were cut back, 0 bases at V and 6 bases at J, with 16 bases in the middle. The CDR3 length is 16 residues. The CDR3 DNA follows: TGTGCCAGCAGTGAAGCGCTAAAGGGGGGGCCTGATACGCAGTATTTT. Protein product: CASSEALKGGPDTQYF.

As DNA, the CDR3 is TGTGCCAGCAGCCGAATGGCAACCCTCTCCTACGAGCAGTACTTC. Protein sequence: CASSRMATLSYEQYF. The V call is TRBV14, the J call TRBJ2-7; D is ambiguous. V was cut by 4 bases and J by 0 bases, with 13 bases left in between. Germline CDR1 is SGHDN and CDR2 is FVKESK. CDR3 size: 15 residues.

The chain has TRBV10-3 and TRBJ2-1; 7 bases are a match to TRBD1. The CDR3 has 13 residues. Per the germline V gene, CDR1 is ENHRY and CDR2 is SYGVKD. J gave up 2 bases and V 8 bases, and 3 bases lay outside the gene matches. CDR3: CAIAGTAYNEQFF. Written as DNA, the CDR3 is TGTGCCATCGCCGGGACAGCCTACAATGAGCAGTTCTTC.